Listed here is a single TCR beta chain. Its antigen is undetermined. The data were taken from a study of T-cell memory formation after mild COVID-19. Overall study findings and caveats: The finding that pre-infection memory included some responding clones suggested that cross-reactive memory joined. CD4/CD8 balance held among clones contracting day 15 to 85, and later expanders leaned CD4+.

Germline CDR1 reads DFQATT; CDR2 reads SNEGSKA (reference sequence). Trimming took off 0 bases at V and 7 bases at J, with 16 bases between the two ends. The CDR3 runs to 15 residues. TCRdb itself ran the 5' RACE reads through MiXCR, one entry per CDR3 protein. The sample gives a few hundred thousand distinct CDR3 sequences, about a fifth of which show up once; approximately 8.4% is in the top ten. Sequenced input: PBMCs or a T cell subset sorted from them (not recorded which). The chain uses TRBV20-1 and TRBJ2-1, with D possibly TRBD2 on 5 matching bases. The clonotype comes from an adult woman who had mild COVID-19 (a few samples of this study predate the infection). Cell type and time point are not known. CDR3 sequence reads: CSARDGGRVENEQFF. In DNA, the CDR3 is TGCAGTGCTAGAGATGGAGGTCGGGTGGAAAATGAGCAGTTCTTC.